This entry is about one T cell receptor beta chain. Its antigen is as yet unknown. This record belongs to a study of OX40 agonist ivuxolimab in advanced cancers. Across the study: The patients received agonistic anti-OX40 (CD134) antibody ivuxolimab.

The CDR3 contains 14 residues. The V end lost 0 bases, the J end lost 0 bases, and 6 bases lay between the germline ends. Germline V CDR1 and CDR2: SGHAT, FQNNGV. Method: immunoSEQ multiplex PCR; TCRdb's copy keeps in-frame clones and lacks some. This table has around 78,000 clones, over 75% appearing once. The study, taken as a whole, reports: Also showing low normalized T-cell clonal expansion were some of the nonresponders. Antigen specificity remained undetermined for the expanded peripheral T cells.

Sequenced here: CD4+ or CD8+ T cells sorted from blood, sampled in a trial of the OX40 agonist ivuxolimab. This clonotype was obtained from an adult with an advanced solid tumor such as melanoma, head and neck, liver or kidney cancer. J is TRBJ2-7 and V is TRBV11-2; D is ambiguous. The CDR3 spells CASSLDRSSYEQYF. CDR3 bases: TGTGCCAGCAGCTTAGACAGGAGCTCCTACGAGCAGTACTTC. Full variable domain (remainder filled in from reference TRBV11-2 and TRBJ2-7): EAGVAQSPRYKIIEKRQSVAFWCNPISGHATLYWYQQILGQGPKLLIQFQNNGVVDDSQLPKDRFSAERLKGVDSTLKIQPAKLEDSAVYLCASSLDRSSYEQYFGPGTRLTVT.